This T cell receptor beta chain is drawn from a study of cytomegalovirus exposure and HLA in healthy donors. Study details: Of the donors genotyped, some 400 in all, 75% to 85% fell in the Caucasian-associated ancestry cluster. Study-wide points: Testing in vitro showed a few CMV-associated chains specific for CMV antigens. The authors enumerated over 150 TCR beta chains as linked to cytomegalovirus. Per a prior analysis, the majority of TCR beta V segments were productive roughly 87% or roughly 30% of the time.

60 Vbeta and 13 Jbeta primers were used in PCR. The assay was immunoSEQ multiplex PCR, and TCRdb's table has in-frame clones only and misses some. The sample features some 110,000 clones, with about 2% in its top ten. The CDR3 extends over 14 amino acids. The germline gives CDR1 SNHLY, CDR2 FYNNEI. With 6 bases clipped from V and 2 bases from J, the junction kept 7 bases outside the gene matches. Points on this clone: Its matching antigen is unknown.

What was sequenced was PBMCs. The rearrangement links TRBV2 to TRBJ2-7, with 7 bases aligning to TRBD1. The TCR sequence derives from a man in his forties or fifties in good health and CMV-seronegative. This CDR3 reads CASRLQGPPYEQYF. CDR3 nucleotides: TGTGCCAGCAGATTACAGGGGCCACCCTACGAGCAGTACTTC. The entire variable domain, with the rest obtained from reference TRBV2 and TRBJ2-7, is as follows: EPEVTQTPSHQVTQMGQEVILRCVPISNHLYFYWYRQILGQKVEFLVSFYNNEISEKSEIFDDQFSVERPDGSNFTLKIRSTKLEDSAMYFCASRLQGPPYEQYFGPGTRLTVT.